This T cell receptor (beta chain) appears in the sequencing data of a study of blood T cell repertoires in COVID-19. The overall study: Donors in the United States, Italy and Spain gave samples during acute or convalescent COVID-19.

Authors' processing steps: Amplification of reference gene primers was used by the study to estimate nucleated cell counts. Profiled with immunoSEQ multiplex PCR; TCRdb holds only in-frame clones, not every one. The V and J calls and clone size were taken over from that table, and D and trimming were inferred from the DNA. The sample yields about 55,000 clones, 70% to 90% seen once. CDR1 is SEHNR, CDR2 FQNEAQ, per germline (reference sequence). Trimming shortened V by 1 base and J by 0 bases, and 10 bases separated the two germline ends. This CDR3 is 16 amino acids long. This TCR was sampled from a human donor in a cohort sampled during active COVID-19. The J gene is TRBJ2-1, the V gene TRBV7-9; D unclear. Sequenced input: peripheral blood. CDR3 protein: CASSLGALLSYNEQFF. In nucleotides, the CDR3 is TGTGCCAGCAGCTTAGGGGCTTTGCTCTCCTACAATGAGCAGTTCTTC.